Listed here are 14 T cell receptor beta chains from one sample, sequenced in a study of post-analysis software for immune sequencing data. These receptors lack a known antigen. Every TCR beta cDNA library bore unique molecular identifiers. Using its own MiXCR run on the PCR reads, TCRdb lists one record per CDR3 protein. The sample comprises about 680,000 distinct CDR3 sequences, 55% to 70% of which are singletons, and about 10% rests with the top ten. Notes on the study in general: There were five TRBV segments more frequent in patients than controls, and TRBV5-6, TRBV5-1 and TRBV20-1 were among them.

Sequenced input: blood. The receptors here all came from a girl between 2 and 10 years old with multiple sclerosis.

This clonotype showed up just a few times. The rearrangement uses TRBV2 and TRBJ2-1; TRBD1 matches at 8 bases. From germline, CDR1 is SNHLY and CDR2 FYNNEI. The CDR3 covers 14 residues. Trimming at V came to 9 bases and at J to 9 bases, leaving 13 bases not matched to a gene. The CDR3 protein is CASTGTGLGGEQFF. Here the CDR3 DNA reads TGTGCCAGTACCGGGACAGGTCTCGGTGGTGAGCAGTTCTTC. Combining the CDR3 with reference TRBV2 and TRBJ2-1 gives the whole variable domain EPEVTQTPSHQVTQMGQEVILRCVPISNHLYFYWYRQILGQKVEFLVSFYNNEISEKSEIFDDQFSVERPDGSNFTLKIRSTKLEDSAMYFCASTGTGLGGEQFFGPGTRLTVL.

This clonotype appeared a single time. The gene calls are TRBV29-1 and TRBJ2-7; 7 nucleotides match TRBD1. Germline CDR1 is SQVTM and CDR2 is ANQGSEA. The CDR3 contains 13 residues. V shed 5 bases, J shed 0 bases, and the junction held 4 bases outside the gene matches. The CDR3 loop is CSVTGQVSYEQYF. DNA of the CDR3: TGCAGCGTTACCGGACAGGTCTCCTACGAGCAGTACTTC.

This clonotype has only a few counts. This chain connects TRBV6-5 to TRBJ2-5; 13 nucleotides align to TRBD2. Trimming took 2 bases from V and 0 from J; bases not matched to a gene: 3. The CDR3 is 17 residues long. Germline loops: CDR1 MNHEY, CDR2 SVGAGI. The CDR3 nucleotides are TGTGCCAGCAGTTACACTAGCGGGGGGGAAAACCAAGAGACCCAGTACTTC. It translates to CASSYTSGGENQETQYF.

This chain joins TRBV29-1 and TRBJ2-7; D gene unclear. Between the trimmed V and J ends, which lost 7 bases and 3 bases, there was a span of 16 bases. Germline V CDR1 and CDR2: SQVTM, ANQGSEA. The CDR3 spans 13 residues. The CDR3, as DNA: TGCAGCGCTATATCGTCGGGCCGCTACGAGCAGTACTTC. It specifies CSAISSGRYEQYF.

This chain links TRBV25-1 with TRBJ2-2; D not resolved. Trimming took 10 bases from V and 6 from J, leaving 15 bases between them. This CDR3 is built from 13 residues. Germline CDR1 reads MGHDK; CDR2 reads SYGVNS. CDR3 amino acids: CAISKGLPGELFF. CDR3 sequence (DNA): TGTGCCATCTCCAAGGGTCTGCCCGGGGAGCTGTTTTTT.

This clonotype was seen only a few times. The J gene is TRBJ2-3, the V gene TRBV5-6; a weak D match, TRBD1 (6 bases). The germline gives CDR1 SGHDT, CDR2 YYEEEE. Trimming took 4 bases from V and 5 from J, leaving 14 bases between them. The CDR3 contains 14 residues. In nucleotides, the CDR3 is TGTGCCAGCAGCCCGGGACAACGGGGAGATACGCAGTATTTT. This codes for CASSPGQRGDTQYF.

This clonotype was seen only a few times. CDR3 in amino acids: CASSYSRGVVYEQYF. The CDR3 coding sequence is TGTGCCAGCAGTTACTCGAGAGGGGTAGTCTACGAGCAGTACTTC. The chain is built from TRBV6-5 and TRBJ2-7; D could derive from TRBD1 or TRBD2 (5 bases each). V was pared by 0 bases and J by 3 bases, with 12 bases between. This CDR3 spans 15 amino acids. CDR1 is MNHEY, CDR2 SVGAGI, per germline.

In the case of this clonotype: A junction end diverges from the germline sequence, so it may reflect a read error. The chain carries TRBV7-9 and TRBJ1-2; D remains unclear. Germline loops: CDR1 SEHNR, CDR2 FQNEAQ (reference sequence). The CDR3 contains 11 residues. The CDR3 here is CASSYLAGYTF. For the CDR3, the DNA is TGTGCTAGCAGCTACCTGGCTGGCTACACCTTC.

The chain links TRBV11-2 to TRBJ2-4; no reliable D call. Trimming shortened V by 0 bases and J by 7 bases, and 10 bases separated the two germline ends. Looked up from germline, CDR1 is SGHAT and CDR2 is FQNNGV. This CDR3 region has 14 residues. The CDR3 DNA follows: TGTGCCAGCAGCTTAGATAAAGGCGGCAACATTCAGTACTTC. It codes for CASSLDKGGNIQYF.

The chain recombines TRBV5-1 with TRBJ2-5, with TRBD1 matching over 7 bases. The CDR3 runs to 16 residues. The junction had 5 bases not matched to a gene; V was cut back by 0 bases and J by 0 bases. Per the germline V gene, CDR1 is SGHRS and CDR2 is YFSETQ. As DNA, the CDR3 is TGCGCCAGCAGCTTGGAGCAGGGGGATTACCAAGAGACCCAGTACTTC. This translates into CASSLEQGDYQETQYF.

This sequence joins TRBV20-1 and TRBJ2-2; 10 positions match TRBD2. The germline V gene encodes CDR1 DFQATT and CDR2 SNEGSKA (reference sequence). Losses at the gene ends were 1 base for V and 0 bases for J; bases not matched to a gene: 5. This CDR3 is built from 17 residues. The DNA of the CDR3 is TGCAGTGCTAGAGCCTCTAGCGGGAGCGCGAACACCGGGGAGCTGTTTTTT. Translating gives CSARASSGSANTGELFF.

This chain links TRBV30 with TRBJ2-1; 14 bases are a match to TRBD2. The germline V gene encodes CDR1 GTSNPN and CDR2 SVGIG (reference sequence). This CDR3 is 17 amino acids long. The V gene end was trimmed by 1 base and the J gene end by 6 bases; junction bases not matched to a gene: 8. The CDR3 coding sequence is TGTGCCTGGAGTGCGACTCGGACTAGCGGGGGGCGCAATGAGCAGTTCTTC. This sequence encodes CAWSATRTSGGRNEQFF. Variable domain in full (rest from reference TRBV30 and TRBJ2-1): SQTIHQWPATLVQPVGSPLSLECTVEGTSNPNLYWYRQAAGRGLQLLFYSVGIGQISSEVPQNLSASRPQDRQFILSSKKLLLSDSGFYLCAWSATRTSGGRNEQFFGPGTRLTVL.

The table lists this clonotype with a few counts. The chain recombines TRBV7-2 with TRBJ2-1; D may be TRBD1 or TRBD2 (6 bases each). The germline CDR1 and CDR2 sequences are SGHTA and FQGNSA. The CDR3 consists of 14 residues. The ends were cut back, 5 bases at V and 5 bases at J, with 13 bases in the middle. The CDR3 region has the DNA TGTGCCAGCAGCCTCCTAAGGGGGGACAATGAGCAGTTCTTC. Encoded protein: CASSLLRGDNEQFF.

The chain links TRBV2 to TRBJ2-4, with D unresolved. V lost 3 bases, J lost 1 base, and 10 bases lay in between. Germline V gene lookup returns CDR1 SNHLY and CDR2 FYNNEI. The CDR3 extends over 15 amino acids. CDR3 region: CASSEVIGAKNIQYF. CDR3 bases: TGTGCCAGCAGTGAGGTAATCGGGGCCAAAAACATTCAGTACTTC.